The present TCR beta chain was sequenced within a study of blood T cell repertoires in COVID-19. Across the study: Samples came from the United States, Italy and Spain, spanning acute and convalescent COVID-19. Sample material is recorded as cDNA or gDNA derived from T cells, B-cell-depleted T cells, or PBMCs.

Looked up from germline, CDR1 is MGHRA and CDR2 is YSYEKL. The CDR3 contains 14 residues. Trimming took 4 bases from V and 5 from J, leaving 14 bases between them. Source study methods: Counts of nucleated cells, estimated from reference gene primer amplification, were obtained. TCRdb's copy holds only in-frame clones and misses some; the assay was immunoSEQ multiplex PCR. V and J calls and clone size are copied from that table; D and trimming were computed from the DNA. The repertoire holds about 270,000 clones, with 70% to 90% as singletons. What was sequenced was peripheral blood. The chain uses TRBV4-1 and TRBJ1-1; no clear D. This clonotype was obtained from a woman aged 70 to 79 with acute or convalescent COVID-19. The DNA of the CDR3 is TGCGCCAGCAGCCCCCGCGGGATGGGGACTGAAGCTTTCTTT. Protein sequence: CASSPRGMGTEAFF.